The 9 T cell receptor beta chains given below trace back to one sample, sequenced in a study of shared clonotypes between healthy human individuals. TCRdb's table, derived via immunoSEQ multiplex PCR, lists solely in-frame clones and lacks some. The sample includes about 2 million clones, about 95% seen only once; the top ten take around 1.2%. Positively selected for CCR7, the CD45RO-negative cells used as naive CD8 cells excluded terminally differentiated effector memory CD45RA+ cells. The source material was naive CD8+ T cells sorted from blood. The source is a young man in good health.

This chain joins TRBV4-3 and TRBJ2-4; D is uncertain. The CDR3 covers 16 residues. Trimming pared 0 bases from V and 8 bases from J, leaving 17 bases between. The germline CDR1 and CDR2 sequences are LGHNA and YSLEER. CDR3 loop: CASSQDIRDTWDIQYF. Here the CDR3 DNA reads TGCGCCAGCAGCCAAGATATTAGGGATACTTGGGACATTCAGTACTTC.

This rearrangement joins TRBV11-2 to TRBJ2-7; D is possibly TRBD2 (6 bases). The CDR3 runs 15 residues. V lost 0 bases and J lost 0, with 9 bases in between. The germline V gene encodes CDR1 SGHAT and CDR2 FQNNGV. CDR3 region: CASSLDAGSSYEQYF. The CDR3 region has the DNA TGTGCCAGCAGCTTAGATGCGGGGAGCTCCTACGAGCAGTACTTC.

The CDR3 region has the DNA TGTGCCAGCAGATCAGGGAGCTCTGGAAACACCATATATTTT. Its translation: CASRSGSSGNTIYF. The chain uses TRBV27 and TRBJ1-3; tentative D call: TRBD1 (5 bases). This CDR3 has 14 amino acids. The V and J ends lost 6 bases and 0 bases respectively, with 9 bases between them. Germline CDR1 reads MNHEY; CDR2 reads SMNVEV (reference sequence).

The V and J genes are TRBV7-9 and TRBJ2-2, with D uncertain. With 1 base removed from V and 7 bases from J, the gap between germline ends came to 10 bases. This CDR3 is 14 amino acids long. CDR1 and CDR2 from the germline V gene are SEHNR and FQNEAQ (reference sequence). This CDR3 is CASSLGPAGGELFF. The CDR3 coding sequence is TGTGCCAGCAGCTTAGGACCCGCCGGCGGGGAGCTGTTTTTT.

The CDR3 protein is CASSEIPNYEQYF. The CDR3 DNA is TGTGCCAGCAGTGAAATACCTAACTACGAGCAGTACTTC. This chain connects TRBV2 to TRBJ2-7, with D hard to call. Per the germline V gene, CDR1 is SNHLY and CDR2 is FYNNEI. The CDR3 has 13 residues. Trimming removed 2 bases at V and 3 bases at J, with 8 bases between.

As concerns this clone: The sample contains more than one DNA sequence encoding this CDR3. The V and J genes are TRBV28 and TRBJ1-6; D call uncertain. Germline-derived CDR1 and CDR2 are MDHEN and SYDVKM. There are 13 residues in the CDR3. V was trimmed by 3 bases and J by 9 bases, leaving 9 bases between them. CDR3 in DNA: TGTGCCAGCAGTTTTACGGGTGGTTCACCCCTCCACTTT. Translation: CASSFTGGSPLHF.

The genes are TRBV4-1 and TRBJ2-1, with 7 bases fitting TRBD2. J was trimmed by 7 bases and V by 0 bases; bases with no gene match: 9. CDR1 and CDR2 (germline): MGHRA, YSYEKL. This CDR3 region has 16 residues. The CDR3 loop is CASSQDSASGSNEQFF. The CDR3 DNA sequence: TGCGCCAGCAGCCAAGATTCGGCTAGCGGCTCTAATGAGCAGTTCTTC.

The rearrangement links TRBV27 to TRBJ2-1, with TRBD2 matching 14 bases. CDR1 and CDR2 from the germline V gene are MNHEY and SMNVEV (reference sequence). Trimming removed 4 bases from V and 0 bases from J; junction bases left unmatched: 5. This CDR3 spans 18 amino acids. As DNA, the CDR3 is TGTGCCAGCAGTTCCTGGACTAGCGGGGGGAGCTCCTACAATGAGCAGTTCTTC. It specifies CASSSWTSGGSSYNEQFF.

As to this clone: The sample carries other DNA sequences with the same CDR3. CDR3 sequence (DNA): TGTGCCAGCAGCTTTACAGGGGGAAACACCATATATTTT. It translates to CASSFTGGNTIYF. This sequence joins TRBV5-4 and TRBJ1-3, with a weak D call TRBD1 (6 bases). Germline loops: CDR1 SGHNT, CDR2 YYREEE (reference sequence). The CDR3 consists of 13 residues. Trimming took 2 bases from V and 4 from J, leaving 7 bases between them.